This T cell receptor beta chain was captured by sequencing in a study of CD4 T cells in relation to SARS-CoV-2 and coronaviruses. Background on the study: TCR beta CDR3s were sequenced after roughly 10-day antigen culture of PBMCs.

CD4+ T cells from unexposed donors were obtained before the COVID-19 pandemic (2011-2018). Isolation of CD4+ T cells took place after approximately eleven days in culture. Testing used SARS-CoV-2 S/N and four cold-coronavirus spikes on unexposed-donor CD4+ T cells, cells permitting. This CDR3 has 14 residues. CDR1 and CDR2 from the germline V gene are SGHTS and YDEGEE. Trimming left V 1 base short and J 3 bases short, with 10 bases between. Libraries were prepared by immunoSEQ multiplex PCR; TCRdb keeps only in-frame clonotypes and omits some of them. The sample has roughly 30,000 clones; about 70% are singletons. Concerning this clone itself: Its antigen is currently unknown.

Whole-study results and caveats: Each donor contributed either pre-pandemic or post-infection samples, not both.

This clonotype originated in a human donor in good health. The chain uses TRBV5-8 and TRBJ1-1; D remains unclear. The sequenced sample was CD4+ T cells from PBMCs, cultured in vitro. CDR3 sequence: CASSLPGRDTEAFF. For the CDR3, the DNA is TGTGCCAGCAGCTTGCCCGGGAGAGACACTGAAGCTTTCTTT.